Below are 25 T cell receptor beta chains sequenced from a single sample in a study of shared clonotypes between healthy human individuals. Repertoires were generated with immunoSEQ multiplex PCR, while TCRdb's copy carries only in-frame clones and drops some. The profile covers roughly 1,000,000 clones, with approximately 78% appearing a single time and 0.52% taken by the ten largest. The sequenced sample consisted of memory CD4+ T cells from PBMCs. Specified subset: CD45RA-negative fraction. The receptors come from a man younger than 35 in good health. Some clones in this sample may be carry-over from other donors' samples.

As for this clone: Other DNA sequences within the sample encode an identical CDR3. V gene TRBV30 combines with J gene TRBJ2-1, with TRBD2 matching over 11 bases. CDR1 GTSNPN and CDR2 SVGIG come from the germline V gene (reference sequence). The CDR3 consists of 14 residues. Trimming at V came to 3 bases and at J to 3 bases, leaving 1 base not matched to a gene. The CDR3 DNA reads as TGTGCCTGGAGCCTAGCGGGAGGCTACAATGAGCAGTTCTTC. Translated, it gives CAWSLAGGYNEQFF.

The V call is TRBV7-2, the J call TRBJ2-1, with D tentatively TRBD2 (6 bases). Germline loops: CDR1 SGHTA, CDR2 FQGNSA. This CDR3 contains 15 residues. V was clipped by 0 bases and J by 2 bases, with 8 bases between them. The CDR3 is CASSLAGEAYNEQFF. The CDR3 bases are TGTGCCAGCAGCTTAGCAGGGGAGGCCTACAATGAGCAGTTCTTC. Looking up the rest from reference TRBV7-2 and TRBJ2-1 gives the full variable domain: GAGVSQSPSNKVTEKGKDVELRCDPISGHTALYWYRQSLGQGLEFLIYFQGNSAPDKSGLPSDRFSAERTGGSVSTLTIQRTQQEDSAVYLCASSLAGEAYNEQFFGPGTRLTVL.

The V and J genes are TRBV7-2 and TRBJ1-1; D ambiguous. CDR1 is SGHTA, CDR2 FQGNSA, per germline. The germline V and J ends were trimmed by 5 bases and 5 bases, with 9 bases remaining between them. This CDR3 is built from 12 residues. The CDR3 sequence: CASSPQRTEAFF. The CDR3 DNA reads TGTGCCAGCAGCCCCCAGAGAACTGAAGCTTTCTTT.

CDR3 sequence reads: CASSLSGELSSGANVLTF. The DNA for the CDR3 is TGTGCCAGCAGCTTATCGGGTGAACTCAGCTCTGGGGCCAACGTCCTGACTTTC. The chain joins TRBV11-1 to TRBJ2-6, with unresolved D. From germline, CDR1 is SGHAT and CDR2 FQDESV (reference sequence). Trimming pared 2 bases from V and 0 bases from J, leaving 14 bases between. The CDR3 is 18 residues long.

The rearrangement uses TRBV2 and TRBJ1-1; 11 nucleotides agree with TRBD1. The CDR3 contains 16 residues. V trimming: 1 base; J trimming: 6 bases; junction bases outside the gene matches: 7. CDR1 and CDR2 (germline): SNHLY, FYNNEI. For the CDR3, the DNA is TGTGCCAGCAGTGAAGTCGGGACAGGGGGGTCCCCTGAAGCTTTCTTT. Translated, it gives CASSEVGTGGSPEAFF.

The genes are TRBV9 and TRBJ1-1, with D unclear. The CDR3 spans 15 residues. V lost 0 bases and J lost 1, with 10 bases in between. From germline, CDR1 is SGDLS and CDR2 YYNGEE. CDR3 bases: TGTGCCAGCAGCGTAGACACAGTGAGGAACACTGAAGCTTTCTTT. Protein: CASSVDTVRNTEAFF. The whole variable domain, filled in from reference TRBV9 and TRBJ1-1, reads DSGVTQTPKHLITATGQRVTLRCSPRSGDLSVYWYQQSLDQGLQFLIQYYNGEERAKGNILERFSAQQFPDLHSELNLSSLELGDSALYFCASSVDTVRNTEAFFGQGTRLTVV.

This chain's CDR3 is CASSRDVGGYEQYF. The CDR3 DNA reads TGCGCCAGCAGCCGTGATGTGGGGGGGTACGAGCAGTACTTC. The V call is TRBV5-1, the J call TRBJ2-7, with 7 positions matching TRBD2. The CDR3 runs 14 residues. Germline lookup yields CDR1 SGHRS and CDR2 YFSETQ. J was trimmed by 4 bases and V by 4 bases; bases with no gene match: 8. The variable domain in full, with the rest retrieved from reference TRBV5-1 and TRBJ2-7, is KAGVTQTPRYLIKTRGQQVTLSCSPISGHRSVSWYQQTPGQGLQFLFEYFSETQRNKGNFPGRFSGRQFSNSRSEMNVSTLELGDSALYLCASSRDVGGYEQYFGPGTRLTVT.

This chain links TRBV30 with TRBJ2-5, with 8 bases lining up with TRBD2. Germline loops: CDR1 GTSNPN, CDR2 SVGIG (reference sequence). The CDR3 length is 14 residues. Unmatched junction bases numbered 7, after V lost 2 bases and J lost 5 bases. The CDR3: CAWSTGLASETQYF. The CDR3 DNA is TGTGCCTGGAGTACAGGACTAGCCTCTGAGACCCAGTACTTC.

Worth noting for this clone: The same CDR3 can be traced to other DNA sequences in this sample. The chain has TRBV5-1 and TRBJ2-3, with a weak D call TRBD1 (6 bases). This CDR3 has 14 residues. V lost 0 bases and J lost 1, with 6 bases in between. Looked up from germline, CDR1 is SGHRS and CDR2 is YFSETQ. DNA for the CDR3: TGCGCCAGCAGCTTGGACAGGGGCACAGATACGCAGTATTTT. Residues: CASSLDRGTDTQYF.

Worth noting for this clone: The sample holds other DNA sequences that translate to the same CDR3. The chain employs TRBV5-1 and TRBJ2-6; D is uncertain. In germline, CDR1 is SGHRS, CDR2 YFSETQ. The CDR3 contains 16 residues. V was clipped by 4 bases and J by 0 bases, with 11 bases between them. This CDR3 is CASSLGLGSGANVLTF. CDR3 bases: TGCGCCAGCAGCCTTGGGTTGGGCTCTGGGGCCAACGTCCTGACTTTC.

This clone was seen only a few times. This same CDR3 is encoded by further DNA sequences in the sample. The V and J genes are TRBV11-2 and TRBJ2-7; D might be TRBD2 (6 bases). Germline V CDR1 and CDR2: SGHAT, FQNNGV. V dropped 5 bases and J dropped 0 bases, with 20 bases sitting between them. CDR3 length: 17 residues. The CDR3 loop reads CASSPEAGTPTSYEQYF. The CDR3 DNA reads TGTGCCAGCAGCCCAGAAGCCGGGACTCCCACCTCCTACGAGCAGTACTTC.

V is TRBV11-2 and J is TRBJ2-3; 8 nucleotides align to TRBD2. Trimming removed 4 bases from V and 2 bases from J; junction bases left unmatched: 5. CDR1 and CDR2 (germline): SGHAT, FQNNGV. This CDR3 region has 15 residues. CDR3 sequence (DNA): TGTGCCAGCAGCTCGGGACTAGTCCCCACAGATACGCAGTATTTT. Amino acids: CASSSGLVPTDTQYF. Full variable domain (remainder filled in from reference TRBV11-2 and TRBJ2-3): EAGVAQSPRYKIIEKRQSVAFWCNPISGHATLYWYQQILGQGPKLLIQFQNNGVVDDSQLPKDRFSAERLKGVDSTLKIQPAKLEDSAVYLCASSSGLVPTDTQYFGPGTRLTVL.

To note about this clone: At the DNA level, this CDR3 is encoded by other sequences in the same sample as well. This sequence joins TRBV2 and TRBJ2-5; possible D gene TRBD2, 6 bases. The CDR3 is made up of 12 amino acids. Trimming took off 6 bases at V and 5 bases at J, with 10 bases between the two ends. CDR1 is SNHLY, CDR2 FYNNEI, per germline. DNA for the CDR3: TGTGCCAGCAGCCAAGGAGGGGAGACCCAGTACTTC. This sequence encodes CASSQGGETQYF. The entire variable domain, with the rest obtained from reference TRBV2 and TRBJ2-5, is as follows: EPEVTQTPSHQVTQMGQEVILRCVPISNHLYFYWYRQILGQKVEFLVSFYNNEISEKSEIFDDQFSVERPDGSNFTLKIRSTKLEDSAMYFCASSQGGETQYFGPGTRLLVL.

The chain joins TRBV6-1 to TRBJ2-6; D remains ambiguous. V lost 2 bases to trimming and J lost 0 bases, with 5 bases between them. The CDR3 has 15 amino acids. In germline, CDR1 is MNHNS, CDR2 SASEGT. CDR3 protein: CASSEPGSGANVLTF. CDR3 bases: TGTGCCAGCAGTGAACCGGGCTCTGGGGCCAACGTCCTGACTTTC.

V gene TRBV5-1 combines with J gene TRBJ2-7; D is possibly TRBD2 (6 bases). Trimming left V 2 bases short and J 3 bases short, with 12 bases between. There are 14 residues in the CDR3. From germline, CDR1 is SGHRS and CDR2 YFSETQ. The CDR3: CASSLGGTDYEQYF. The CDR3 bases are TGCGCCAGCAGCTTAGGCGGGACTGACTACGAGCAGTACTTC.

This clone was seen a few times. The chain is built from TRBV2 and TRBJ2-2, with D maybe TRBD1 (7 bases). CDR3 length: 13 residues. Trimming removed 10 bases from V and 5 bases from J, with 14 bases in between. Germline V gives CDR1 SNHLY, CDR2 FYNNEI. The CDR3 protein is CAIVAGGTGELFF. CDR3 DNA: TGTGCCATCGTCGCAGGGGGGACCGGGGAGCTGTTTTTT.

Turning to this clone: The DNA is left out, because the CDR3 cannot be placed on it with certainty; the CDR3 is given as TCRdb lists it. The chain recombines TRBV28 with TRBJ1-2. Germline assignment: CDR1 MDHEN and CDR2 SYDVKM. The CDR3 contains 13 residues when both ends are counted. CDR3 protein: CASSSSADYGYTF.

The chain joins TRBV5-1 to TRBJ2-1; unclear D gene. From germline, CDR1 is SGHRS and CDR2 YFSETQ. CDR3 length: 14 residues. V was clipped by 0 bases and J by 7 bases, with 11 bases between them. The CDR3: CASSLAGLQNEQFF. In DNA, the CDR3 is TGCGCCAGCAGCTTGGCCGGGCTTCAGAATGAGCAGTTCTTC.

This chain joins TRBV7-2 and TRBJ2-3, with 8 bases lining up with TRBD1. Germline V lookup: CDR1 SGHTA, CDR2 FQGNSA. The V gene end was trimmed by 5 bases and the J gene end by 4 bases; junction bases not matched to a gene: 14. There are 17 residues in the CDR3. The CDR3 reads CASSNAIATGAADTQYF. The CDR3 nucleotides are TGTGCCAGCAGCAACGCAATCGCGACAGGGGCGGCAGATACGCAGTATTTT.

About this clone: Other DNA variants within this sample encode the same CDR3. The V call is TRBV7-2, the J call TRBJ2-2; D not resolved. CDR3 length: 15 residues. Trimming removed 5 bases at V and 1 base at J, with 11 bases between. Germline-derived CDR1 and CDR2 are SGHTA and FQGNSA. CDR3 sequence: CASSLPTVNTGELFF. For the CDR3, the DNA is TGTGCCAGCAGCCTCCCTACGGTGAACACCGGGGAGCTGTTTTTT.

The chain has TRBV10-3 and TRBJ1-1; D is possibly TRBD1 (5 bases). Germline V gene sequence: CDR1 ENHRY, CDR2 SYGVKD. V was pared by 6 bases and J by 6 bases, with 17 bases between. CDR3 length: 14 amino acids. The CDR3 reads CAISPRIGVAEAFF. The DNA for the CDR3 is TGTGCCATCAGCCCCCGGATAGGGGTCGCTGAAGCTTTCTTT.

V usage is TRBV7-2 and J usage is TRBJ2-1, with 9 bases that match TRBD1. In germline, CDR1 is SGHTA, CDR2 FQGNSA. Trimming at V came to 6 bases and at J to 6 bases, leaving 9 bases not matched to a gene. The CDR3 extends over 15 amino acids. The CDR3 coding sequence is TGTGCCAGCAGATCACAGGGGGCGCATTTCAATGAGCAGTTCTTC. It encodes CASRSQGAHFNEQFF.

CDR3 amino acids: CAISRQTSTDTQYF. Written as DNA, the CDR3 is TGTGCCATCAGCCGACAGACTAGCACAGATACGCAGTATTTT. The chain joins TRBV10-3 to TRBJ2-3, with a tentative D call TRBD1 (5 bases). The length of the CDR3 is 14 residues. Trimming shortened V by 6 bases and J by 0 bases, and 10 bases separated the two germline ends. Germline V gene lookup returns CDR1 ENHRY and CDR2 SYGVKD.

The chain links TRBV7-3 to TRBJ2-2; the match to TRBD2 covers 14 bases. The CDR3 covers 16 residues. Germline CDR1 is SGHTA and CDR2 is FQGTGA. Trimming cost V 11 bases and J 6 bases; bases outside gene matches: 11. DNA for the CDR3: TGTGCCGGGTTGGGACTAGCGGGAGCTAGAGCCGGGGAGCTGTTTTTT. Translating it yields CAGLGLAGARAGELFF.

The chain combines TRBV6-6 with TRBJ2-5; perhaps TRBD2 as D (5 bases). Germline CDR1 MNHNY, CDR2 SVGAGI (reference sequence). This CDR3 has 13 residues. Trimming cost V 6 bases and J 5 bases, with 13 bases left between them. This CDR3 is CASSPLRGETQYF. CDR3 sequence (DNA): TGTGCCAGCAGCCCCCTTCGGGGTGAGACCCAGTACTTC.